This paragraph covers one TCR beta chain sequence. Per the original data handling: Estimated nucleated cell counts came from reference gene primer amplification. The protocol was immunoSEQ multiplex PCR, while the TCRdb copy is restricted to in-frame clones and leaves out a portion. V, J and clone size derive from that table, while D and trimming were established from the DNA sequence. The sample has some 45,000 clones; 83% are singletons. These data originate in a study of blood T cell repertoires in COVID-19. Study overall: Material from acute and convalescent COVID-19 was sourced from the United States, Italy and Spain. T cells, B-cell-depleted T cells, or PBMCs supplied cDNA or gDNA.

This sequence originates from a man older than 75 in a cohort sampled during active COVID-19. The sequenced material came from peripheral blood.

The CDR3 DNA reads TGCGCCAGCATCTTTGGGGACAGGGAAGTGGAGACCCAGTACTTC. Translation: CASIFGDREVETQYF. The J gene is TRBJ2-5, the V gene TRBV5-1; 9 bases fit TRBD1. V was pared by 6 bases and J by 5 bases, with 11 bases of the junction left unmatched. CDR3 size: 15 residues. Germline values: CDR1 SGHRS, CDR2 YFSETQ. Full variable domain (missing parts from reference TRBV5-1 and TRBJ2-5): KAGVTQTPRYLIKTRGQQVTLSCSPISGHRSVSWYQQTPGQGLQFLFEYFSETQRNKGNFPGRFSGRQFSNSRSEMNVSTLELGDSALYLCASIFGDREVETQYFGPGTRLLVL.